This note documents a single T cell receptor (beta chain) sequence. This CDR3 is built from 16 residues. V lost 5 bases to trimming and J lost 3 bases; unmatched junction nucleotides: 10. The germline CDR1 and CDR2 sequences are MNHNY and SVGAGI (reference sequence). The method was immunoSEQ multiplex PCR; TCRdb's version includes in-frame clones alone and lacks a portion of them. The data hold some 100,000 clones, with approximately 92% observed a single time. The sample originates from a study of blood T cell repertoires in COVID-19. The sequence came from a man aged 50 or older with active COVID-19. What was sequenced was peripheral blood. The chain recombines TRBV6-6 with TRBJ1-1; 9 nucleotides align to TRBD1. The DNA of the CDR3 is TGTGCCAGCAGTATAGCCGGGACAGGGCTCCACACTGAAGCTTTCTTT. It specifies CASSIAGTGLHTEAFF.